Sequencing of this T cell receptor (beta chain) was carried out in a study of monozygotic twins with inflammatory bowel disease. Findings and limits, study-wide: The inverse Simpson measure of TCRbeta diversity was lower in IBD patients than in healthy co-twins.

Whole blood that had not undergone T cell sorting provided the isolated total RNA. Each UMI, carrying a 6-nucleotide sample barcode, came from template switching. From its re-call of the 5' RACE reads, TCRdb lists each CDR3 protein once, without DNA. The sample table sets out 110,000 to 150,000 distinct CDR3 sequences. For this clonotype: Its matching antigen is unknown.

Germline V gene lookup returns CDR1 KGHSH and CDR2 LQKENI. The CDR3 is made up of 21 amino acids. The sequenced sample was blood. The chain uses TRBV18 and TRBJ1-4; no DNA is available, so the TRBD1 call from TCRdb remains unchecked. This TCR was sampled from a human donor with ulcerative colitis or Crohn's disease, or a healthy co-twin of an affected twin (not recorded which). The CDR3 reads CASSPEMPGQGAFATNEKLFF.